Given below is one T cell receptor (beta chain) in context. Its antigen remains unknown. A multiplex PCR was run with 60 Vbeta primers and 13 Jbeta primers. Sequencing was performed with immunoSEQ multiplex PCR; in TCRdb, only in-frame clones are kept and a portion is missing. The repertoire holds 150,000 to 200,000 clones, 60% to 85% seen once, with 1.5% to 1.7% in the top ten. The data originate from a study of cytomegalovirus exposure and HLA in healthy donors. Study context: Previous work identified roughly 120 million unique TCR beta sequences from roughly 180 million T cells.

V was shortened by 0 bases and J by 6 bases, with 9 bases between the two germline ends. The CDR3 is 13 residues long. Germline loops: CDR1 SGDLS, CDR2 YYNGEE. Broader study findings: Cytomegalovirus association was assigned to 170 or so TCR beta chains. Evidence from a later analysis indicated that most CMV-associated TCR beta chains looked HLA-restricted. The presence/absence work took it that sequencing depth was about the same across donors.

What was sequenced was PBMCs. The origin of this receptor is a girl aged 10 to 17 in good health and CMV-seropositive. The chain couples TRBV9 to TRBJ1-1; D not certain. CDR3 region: CASSVAHSSEAFF. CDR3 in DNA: TGTGCCAGCAGCGTAGCTCACAGTTCTGAAGCTTTCTTT.